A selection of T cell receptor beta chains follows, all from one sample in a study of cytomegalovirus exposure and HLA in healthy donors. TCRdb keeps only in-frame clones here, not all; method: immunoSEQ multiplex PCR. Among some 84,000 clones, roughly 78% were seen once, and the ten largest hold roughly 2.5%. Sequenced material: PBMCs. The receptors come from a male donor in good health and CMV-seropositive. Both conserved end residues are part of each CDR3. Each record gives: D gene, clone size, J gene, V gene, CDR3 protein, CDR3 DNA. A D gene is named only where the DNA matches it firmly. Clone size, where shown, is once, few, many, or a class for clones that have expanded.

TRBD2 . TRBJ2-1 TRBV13 CASRSFASGAGSSYNEQFF TGTGCCAGCAGATCTTTCGCTAGCGGGGCGGGGAGCTCCTACAATGAGCAGTTCTTC
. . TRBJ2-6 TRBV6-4 CASSDSYSGANVLTF TGTGCCAGCAGTGACTCTTACTCTGGGGCCAACGTCCTGACTTTC
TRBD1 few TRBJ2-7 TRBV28 CASSGTGRYEQYF TGTGCCAGCAGCGGGACAGGACGCTACGAGCAGTACTTC
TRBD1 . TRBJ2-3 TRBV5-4 CASSVRTGGTDTQYF TGTGCCAGCAGCGTACGGACAGGGGGCACAGATACGCAGTATTTT
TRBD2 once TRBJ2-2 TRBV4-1 CASSHAGTSGSGYTGELFF TGCGCCAGCAGCCACGCCGGGACTAGCGGGAGCGGTTATACCGGGGAGCTGTTTTTT
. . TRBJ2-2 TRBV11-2 CASSPLGAANTGELFF TGTGCCAGCAGCCCTCTGGGGGCCGCGAACACCGGGGAGCTGTTTTTT
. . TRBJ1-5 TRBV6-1 CASSEAQAPNQPQHF TGTGCCAGCAGTGAAGCGCAGGCACCTAATCAGCCCCAGCATTTT
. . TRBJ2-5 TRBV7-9 CASSLAWGPQETQYF TGTGCCAGCAGCTTAGCGTGGGGGCCCCAAGAGACCCAGTACTTC
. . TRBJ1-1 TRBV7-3 CASSLRARGTEAFF TGTGCCAGCAGCTTAAGGGCGCGGGGGACTGAAGCTTTCTTT
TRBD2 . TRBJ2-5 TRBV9 CASSVGVAGVGGGETQYF TGTGCCAGCAGCGTAGGGGTAGCGGGGGTTGGGGGGGGAGAGACCCAGTACTTC
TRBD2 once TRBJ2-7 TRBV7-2 CASSLRDYSPHEQYF TGTGCCAGCAGCCTACGGGACTACTCGCCCCACGAGCAGTACTTC
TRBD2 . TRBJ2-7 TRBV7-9 CASSPLGPGLAGGEQYF TGTGCCAGCAGCCCACTCGGACCGGGACTAGCGGGAGGCGAGCAGTACTTC
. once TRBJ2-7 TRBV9 CASSVGSRYSYEQYF TGTGCCAGCAGCGTAGGGTCCAGATACTCCTACGAGCAGTACTTC
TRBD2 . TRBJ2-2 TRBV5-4 CASSRVGRGTGELFF TGTGCCAGCAGCCGGGTAGGGAGGGGCACCGGGGAGCTGTTTTTT
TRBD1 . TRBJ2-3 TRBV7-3 CASSFVGGAKDTQYF TGTGCCAGCAGCTTCGTAGGGGGCGCTAAAGATACGCAGTATTTT
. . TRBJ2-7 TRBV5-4 CASSFGRTAYEQYF TGTGCCAGCAGCTTTGGGAGAACGGCCTACGAGCAGTACTTC
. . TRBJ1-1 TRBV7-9 CASSTGLPGFTEAFF TGTGCCAGCAGCACCGGACTTCCGGGCTTCACTGAAGCTTTCTTT
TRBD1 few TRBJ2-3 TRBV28 CASSWDREDTDTQYF TGTGCCAGCAGTTGGGACAGGGAGGACACAGATACGCAGTATTTT
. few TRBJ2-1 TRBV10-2 CASADGITSYNEQFF TGCGCCAGCGCGGACGGGATAACCTCCTACAATGAGCAGTTCTTC
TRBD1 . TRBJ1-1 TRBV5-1 CASSRQGSANTEAFF TGCGCCAGCAGCCGACAGGGGTCAGCGAACACTGAAGCTTTCTTT
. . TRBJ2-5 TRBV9 CASSAGDRVQETQYF TGTGCCAGCAGCGCCGGCGACAGAGTCCAAGAGACCCAGTACTTC
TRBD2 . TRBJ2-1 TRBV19 CASTQLAGESYEQFF TGTGCCAGTACTCAATTAGCGGGAGAATCCTATGAGCAGTTCTTC
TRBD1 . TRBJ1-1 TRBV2 CASSRDRNTEAFF TGTGCCAGCAGCAGGGACAGGAACACTGAAGCTTTCTTT
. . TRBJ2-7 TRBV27 CASSLNRNTYEQYF TGTGCCAGCAGTCTCAACAGGAATACCTACGAGCAGTACTTC
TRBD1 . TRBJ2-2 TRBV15 CATSTQTGGRTGELFF TGTGCCACCAGCACCCAGACAGGGGGTAGGACCGGGGAGCTGTTTTTT
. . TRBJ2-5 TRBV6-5 CASTKVGGWLETQYF TGTGCCAGCACCAAAGTTGGGGGGTGGTTGGAGACCCAGTACTTC
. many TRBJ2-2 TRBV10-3 CAISEVPGPSTGELFF TGTGCCATCAGTGAGGTGCCGGGTCCGAGCACCGGGGAGCTGTTTTTT
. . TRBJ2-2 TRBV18 CASSPPRESWTGELFF TGTGCCAGCTCACCACCGAGGGAGAGCTGGACCGGGGAGCTGTTTTTT
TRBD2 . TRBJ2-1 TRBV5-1 CASSLEAGVVVDEQFF TGCGCCAGCAGCTTGGAGGCGGGAGTGGTAGTTGATGAGCAGTTCTTC
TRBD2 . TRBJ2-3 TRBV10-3 CAIKEGTSGASTDTQYF TGTGCCATCAAAGAGGGGACTAGCGGGGCCAGCACAGATACGCAGTATTTT
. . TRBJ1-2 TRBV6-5 CASSYTTTANYGYTF TGTGCCAGCAGTTACACCACGACAGCGAACTATGGCTACACCTTC
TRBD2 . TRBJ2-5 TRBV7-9 CASSKPLAGQETQYF TGTGCCAGCAGCAAACCCCTAGCGGGCCAAGAGACCCAGTACTTC
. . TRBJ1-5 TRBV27 CASRTTWAGASNQPQHF TGTGCCAGCAGAACCACCTGGGCAGGGGCTAGCAATCAGCCCCAGCATTTT
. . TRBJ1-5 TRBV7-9 CASSLDAGNQPQHF TGTGCCAGCAGCCTAGACGCGGGCAATCAGCCCCAGCATTTT
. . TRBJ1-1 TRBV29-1 CSAETENTEAFF TGCAGCGCAGAGACAGAGAACACTGAAGCTTTCTTT
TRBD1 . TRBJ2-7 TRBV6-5 CASSFTGGSYEQYF TGTGCCAGCAGTTTCACAGGGGGCTCCTACGAGCAGTACTTC
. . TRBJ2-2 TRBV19 CASTGLSNTGELFF TGTGCCAGTACCGGACTATCGAACACCGGGGAGCTGTTTTTT
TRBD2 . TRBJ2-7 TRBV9 CASSVGREGHYEQYF TGTGCCAGCAGCGTTGGGCGGGAGGGTCACTACGAGCAGTACTTC
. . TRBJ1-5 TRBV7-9 CASSSPERSQPQHF TGTGCCAGCAGTTCCCCGGAGCGGAGTCAGCCCCAGCATTTT
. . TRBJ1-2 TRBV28 CASSLSGYHYGYTF TGTGCCAGCAGTTTATCGGGGTACCACTATGGCTACACCTTC
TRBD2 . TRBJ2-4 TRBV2 CASSPAAGGPKNIQYF TGTGCCAGCAGTCCGGCTGCGGGAGGGCCCAAAAACATTCAGTACTTC
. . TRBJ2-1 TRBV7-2 CASSVGTFEQFF TGTGCCAGCAGCGTCGGGACATTCGAGCAGTTCTTC
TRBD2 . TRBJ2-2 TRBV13 CASSVGLAGVGELFF TGTGCCAGCAGCGTGGGACTAGCGGGAGTCGGGGAGCTGTTTTTT
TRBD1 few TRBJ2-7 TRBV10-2 CASSAGQNYEQYF TGCGCCAGCAGTGCGGGACAGAACTACGAGCAGTACTTC
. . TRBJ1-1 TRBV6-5 CASSYPGTSEAFF TGTGCCAGCAGTTACCCAGGGACAAGTGAAGCTTTCTTT
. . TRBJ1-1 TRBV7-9 CASSPGGRNTEAFF TGTGCCAGCAGCCCCGGGGGGAGAAACACTGAAGCTTTCTTT
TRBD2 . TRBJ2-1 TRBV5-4 CASSQTGEGQFF TGTGCCAGCAGCCAAACGGGGGAGGGGCAGTTCTTC
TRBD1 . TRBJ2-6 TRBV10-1 CAFEGTGLF TGCGCCTTCGAGGGGACAGGACTTTTC
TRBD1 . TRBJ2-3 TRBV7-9 CASSRTPIRTGVRDTQYF TGTGCCAGCAGCCGAACCCCTATCAGGACAGGGGTACGGGATACGCAGTATTTT
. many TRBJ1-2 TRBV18 CASSHSQGSYGYTF TGTGCCAGCTCCCATTCTCAGGGATCCTATGGCTACACCTTC
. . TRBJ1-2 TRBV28 CASSYRVRKKPAHYGYTF TGTGCCAGCAGTTACAGGGTTAGAAAGAAGCCCGCTCACTATGGCTACACCTTC
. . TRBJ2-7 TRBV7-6 CASSSAFSGDYEQYF TGTGCCAGCAGCTCCGCGTTCAGCGGCGACTACGAGCAGTACTTC
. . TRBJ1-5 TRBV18 CASSPRRGYNQPQHF TGTGCCAGCTCACCAAGGAGGGGATACAATCAGCCCCAGCATTTT
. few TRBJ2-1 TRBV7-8 CASSLRRDSYNEQFF TGTGCCAGCAGCTTAAGGAGGGATTCCTACAATGAGCAGTTCTTC